In this sample, the clone carrying this T cell receptor beta chain turned up once. What it binds is unknown. This entry is derived from a study of cytomegalovirus exposure and HLA in healthy donors. Looking at the study overall: In a previous analysis, more than 90 million unique TCR beta sequences were found from 170 million or so T cells. Study observations and caveats: Later analysis indicated greater clonal expansion among HLA-associated TCR beta chains than among equally common other chains.

Each donor was nominally healthy when sampled (though unrecorded immune exposures were likely). Unmatched junction bases numbered 7, after V lost 0 bases and J lost 0 bases. Germline V CDR1 and CDR2: SGHRS, YFSETQ. The CDR3 covers 17 residues. Amplification used 60 Vbeta primers and 13 Jbeta primers. Original methodology: The count from a later analysis was some 83 million unique TCR beta chains, approximately 9.9 million of them shared. This table comes from immunoSEQ multiplex PCR, and its TCRdb copy is limited to in-frame clones, with some not included. From that table come the V and J calls and clone size; the DNA was used to work out D and trimming. There are about 97,000 clones in the sample; 76% occur only once, and about 4.3% lies in the top ten.

What was sequenced was PBMCs. The chain uses TRBV5-1 and TRBJ2-3, with 7 bases aligning to TRBD2. The TCR was taken from a man aged 40-50 years in good health and CMV-seronegative. Here the CDR3 reads CASSLGLASVSTDTQYF. The CDR3 DNA is TGCGCCAGCAGCTTGGGACTAGCTTCCGTAAGCACAGATACGCAGTATTTT.